This T cell receptor (beta chain) is drawn from a study of patients and donors after allogeneic stem cell transplantation. TCRdb called the RT-PCR reads again in MiXCR, with one record for every CDR3 protein. The table lists about 160,000 distinct CDR3 sequences, about 40% of them singletons. This clonotype came up a few times. The CDR3 totals 15 residues. Looked up from germline, CDR1 is MNHEY and CDR2 is SVGAGI. With 2 bases removed from V and 1 base from J, the gap between germline ends came to 10 bases. The rearrangement uses TRBV6-5 and TRBJ2-3; TRBD2 is a possible D gene (7 bases). Material: blood, either unsorted or a sorted T cell fraction (not recorded which). The receptor comes from a human donor who was either an allogeneic HSCT recipient or a stem cell or donor lymphocyte infusion donor (not recorded which). It is not recorded whose cells these are; they may come from a transplant donor. The CDR3 is CASSYAGARTDTQYF. The CDR3 bases are TGTGCCAGCAGTTACGCGGGGGCACGCACAGATACGCAGTATTTT.